Sequencing of this T cell receptor (beta chain) was carried out in a study of identical twins. V was pared by 7 bases and J by 4 bases, with 19 bases between. The CDR3 has 16 residues. From the 5' RACE reads, TCRdb called clonotypes with MiXCR, one entry per CDR3 protein. The table includes more than 600,000 distinct CDR3 sequences, approximately 18% detected once. This sample was shared with a second study, whose subject was T cells expressing NK-cell markers. That work adds: Seven of the eight sequenced donors were HCMV-seropositive; one was seronegative.

This receptor was identified in a woman between 18 and 30 years old in good health. The sequenced sample was PBMCs. This chain links TRBV12-3 or TRBV12-4 with TRBJ2-2, with D unclear. The CDR3 sequence is CASNVRTGRGTGELFF. The CDR3 bases are TGTGCCAGCAACGTCCGCACCGGGCGCGGCACCGGGGAGCTGTTTTTT.